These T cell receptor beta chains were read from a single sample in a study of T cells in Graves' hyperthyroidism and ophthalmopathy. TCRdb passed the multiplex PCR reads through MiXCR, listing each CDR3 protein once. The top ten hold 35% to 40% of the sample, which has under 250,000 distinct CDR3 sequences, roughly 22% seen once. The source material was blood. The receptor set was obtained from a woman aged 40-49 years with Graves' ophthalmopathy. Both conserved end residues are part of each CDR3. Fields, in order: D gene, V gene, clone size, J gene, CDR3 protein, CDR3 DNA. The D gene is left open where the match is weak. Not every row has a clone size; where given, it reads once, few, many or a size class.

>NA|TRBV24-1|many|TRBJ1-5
CATSDQTSSPQHF
TGTGCCACCAGTGACCAAACGAGTTCACCCCAGCATTTT
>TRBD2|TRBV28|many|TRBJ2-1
CASSLWSPETSGKYNEQFF
TGTGCCAGCAGTTTATGGAGTCCCGAAACTAGCGGTAAATACAATGAGCAGTTCTTC
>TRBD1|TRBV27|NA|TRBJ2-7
CASTLSGTGASTSYEQYF
TGTGCCAGCACCTTAAGCGGGACAGGGGCCTCCACCTCCTACGAGCAGTACTTC
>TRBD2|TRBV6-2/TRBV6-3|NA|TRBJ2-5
CASSPGLAGASETQYF
TGTGCCAGCAGCCCGGGACTAGCGGGAGCGTCTGAGACCCAGTACTTC
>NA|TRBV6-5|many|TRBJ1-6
CASRPFGWDTSYNSPLHF
TGTGCCAGCAGACCATTCGGTTGGGACACCTCTTATAATTCACCCCTCCACTTT
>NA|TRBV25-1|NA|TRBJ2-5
CASSVPRGAGETQYF
TGTGCCAGCAGTGTCCCTAGGGGCGCAGGAGAGACCCAGTACTTC
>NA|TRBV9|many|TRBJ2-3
CASSVDSPDTQYF
TGTGCCAGCAGCGTAGATAGTCCAGATACGCAGTATTTT
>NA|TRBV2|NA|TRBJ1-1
CASSAKEVRNTEAFF
TGTGCCAGCAGTGCCAAGGAGGTGCGGAACACTGAAGCTTTCTTT
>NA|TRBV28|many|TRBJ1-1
CASSQGHPNTEAFF
TGTGCCAGCAGCCAGGGACACCCGAACACTGAAGCTTTCTTT
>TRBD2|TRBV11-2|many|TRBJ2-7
CASSPRGGLSYEQYF
TGTGCCAGCAGCCCCCGGGGGGGCCTTTCCTACGAGCAGTACTTC
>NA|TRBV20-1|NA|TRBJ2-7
CSARRGVAYEQYF
TGCAGTGCTAGAAGGGGAGTGGCGTACGAGCAGTACTTC
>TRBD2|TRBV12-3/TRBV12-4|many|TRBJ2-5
CASSPLSGGRETQYF
TGTGCCAGCAGCCCTCTTTCGGGGGGTCGAGAGACCCAGTACTTC
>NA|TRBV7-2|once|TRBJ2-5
CASSLVVSKTQYF
TGTGCCAGCAGCTTAGTAGTTTCAAAGACCCAGTACTTC
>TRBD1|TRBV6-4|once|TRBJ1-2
CASSWDRGLGGYTF
TGTGCCAGCAGCTGGGACAGGGGGCTCGGTGGCTACACCTTC
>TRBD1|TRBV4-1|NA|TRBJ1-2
CASSHPRRNRGFYGYTF
TGCGCCAGCAGCCACCCCCGCCGGAACAGGGGTTTCTATGGCTACACCTTC
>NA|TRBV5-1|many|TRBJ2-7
CASSLGFSYEQYF
TGCGCCAGCAGCTTGGGGTTCTCCTACGAGCAGTACTTC
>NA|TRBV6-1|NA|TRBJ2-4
CASRPKYLAKNIQYF
TGTGCCAGCAGGCCCAAGTACCTAGCCAAAAACATTCAGTACTTC
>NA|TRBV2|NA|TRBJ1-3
CASSDTESTGNTIYF
TGTGCCAGCAGTGACACAGAATCGACTGGAAACACCATATATTTT
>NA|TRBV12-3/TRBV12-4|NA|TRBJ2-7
CASSFRGGSGGQYF
TGTGCCAGCAGTTTTCGGGGTGGGTCTGGGGGGCAGTACTTC
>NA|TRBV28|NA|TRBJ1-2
CASSAQGGRIYGYTF
TGTGCCAGCAGTGCACAGGGTGGAAGGATTTATGGCTACACCTTC
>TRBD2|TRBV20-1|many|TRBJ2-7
CSATPIAGGYEQYF
TGCAGTGCTACACCAATAGCGGGAGGCTACGAGCAGTACTTC
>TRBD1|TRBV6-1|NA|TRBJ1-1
CASKQTGGSEAFF
TGTGCCAGCAAGCAGACAGGGGGCAGTGAAGCTTTCTTT
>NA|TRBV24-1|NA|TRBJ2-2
CATSDGLPTGELFF
TGTGCCACCAGTGATGGACTGCCCACCGGGGAGCTGTTTTTT
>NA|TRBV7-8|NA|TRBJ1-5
CASSPPNQPPHF
TGTGCCAGCAGCCCCCCAAATCAGCCCCCGCATTTT
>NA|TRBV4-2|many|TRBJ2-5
CASSQVWGTQETQYF
TGTGCCAGCAGCCAAGTCTGGGGAACCCAAGAGACCCAGTACTTC
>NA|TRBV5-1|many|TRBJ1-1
CASSLGQGGPEAFF
TGCGCCAGCAGCTTGGGCCAGGGTGGGCCTGAAGCTTTCTTT
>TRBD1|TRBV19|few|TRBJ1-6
CASSIDRGSSPLHF
TGTGCCAGTAGTATCGACAGGGGGAGTTCACCCCTCCACTTT
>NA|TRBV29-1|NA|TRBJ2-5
CSVEEPRSTSLETQYF
TGCAGCGTTGAAGAGCCACGATCAACCTCGTTAGAGACCCAGTACTTC
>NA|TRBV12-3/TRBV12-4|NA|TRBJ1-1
CASSLRPGQYTEAFF
TGTGCCAGCAGCCTTAGGCCGGGGCAGTACACTGAAGCTTTCTTT
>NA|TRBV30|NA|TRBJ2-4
CAWSTTGAPKNIQYF
TGTGCCTGGAGTACAACGGGAGCCCCTAAAAACATTCAGTACTTC
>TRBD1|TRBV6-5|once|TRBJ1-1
CASSFYRGNEAFF
TGTGCCAGCAGTTTTTACAGGGGGAATGAAGCTTTCTTT
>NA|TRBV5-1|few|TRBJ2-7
CASSSAGPYEQYF
TGCGCCAGCAGCTCTGCGGGACCCTACGAGCAGTACTTC
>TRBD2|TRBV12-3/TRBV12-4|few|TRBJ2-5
CASLRGGVKETQYF
TGTGCCAGCCTTCGGGGAGGGGTAAAAGAGACCCAGTACTTC
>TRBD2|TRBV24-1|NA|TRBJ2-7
CASSDLTSGRSEQYF
TGTGCCAGCAGTGATTTAACTAGCGGGAGAAGCGAGCAGTACTTC
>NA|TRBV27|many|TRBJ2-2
CASSFIPGELFF
TGTGCCAGCAGCTTTATTCCCGGGGAGCTGTTTTTT
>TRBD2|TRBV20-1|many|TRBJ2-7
CSAAGTSVNEQYF
TGCAGTGCCGCCGGGACTAGCGTAAACGAGCAGTACTTC
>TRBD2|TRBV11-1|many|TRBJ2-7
CASSGTGGRDAYEQYF
TGTGCCAGCAGCGGGACGGGAGGGAGAGACGCCTACGAGCAGTACTTC
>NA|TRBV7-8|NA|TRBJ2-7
CASTRDTYEQYF
TGTGCCAGCACGAGGGACACCTACGAGCAGTACTTC
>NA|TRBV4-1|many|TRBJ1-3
CASSQDLFLRTSSGNTIYF
TGCGCCAGCAGCCAAGATCTCTTCCTAAGAACCAGCTCTGGAAACACCATATATTTT
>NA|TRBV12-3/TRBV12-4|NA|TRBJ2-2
CASSSAFTGELFF
TGTGCCAGCAGTTCTGCCTTCACCGGGGAGCTGTTTTTT
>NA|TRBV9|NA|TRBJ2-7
CASSSAQVSYEQYF
TGTGCCAGCAGCTCAGCCCAGGTATCCTACGAGCAGTACTTC
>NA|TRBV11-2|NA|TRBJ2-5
CASSSLRDRETQYF
TGTGCCAGCAGCTCTCTTCGCGATAGGGAGACCCAGTACTTC
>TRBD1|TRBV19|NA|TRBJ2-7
CASSRISTGPLGEQYF
TGTGCCAGTAGTCGGATTTCGACAGGGCCCCTTGGGGAGCAGTACTTC
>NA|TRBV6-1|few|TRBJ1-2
CASRENGGYTF
TGTGCCAGCAGGGAAAACGGAGGCTACACCTTC
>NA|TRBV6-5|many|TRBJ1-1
CASSYDEENTEAFF
TGTGCCAGCAGTTACGACGAAGAGAACACTGAAGCTTTCTTT
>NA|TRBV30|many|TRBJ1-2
CAWRRGGSYGYTF
TGTGCCTGGAGAAGGGGCGGGAGCTATGGCTACACCTTC
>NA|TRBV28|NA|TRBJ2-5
CASSLSGEGQETQYF
TGTGCCAGCAGTTTATCGGGGGAAGGACAAGAGACCCAGTACTTC
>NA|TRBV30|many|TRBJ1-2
CAWSVGAYGYTF
TGTGCCTGGAGTGTCGGCGCCTATGGCTACACCTTC
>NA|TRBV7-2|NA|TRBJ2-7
CASSLALVKGFEQYF
TGTGCCAGCAGCTTAGCCCTAGTTAAAGGTTTCGAGCAGTACTTC
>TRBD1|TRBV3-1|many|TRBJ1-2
CASSPRDRRGYTF
TGTGCCAGCAGCCCCAGGGACAGGCGGGGCTACACCTTC
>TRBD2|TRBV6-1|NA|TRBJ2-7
CASSRTELAGEDEQYF
TGTGCCAGCAGCCGGACGGAACTAGCGGGAGAGGACGAGCAGTACTTC
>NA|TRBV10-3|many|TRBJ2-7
CATSGDSSYEQYF
TGTGCCACCTCAGGGGACTCCTCCTACGAGCAGTACTTC
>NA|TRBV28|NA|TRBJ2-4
CASSTRGAAKNIQYF
TGTGCCAGCAGTACCCGGGGGGCAGCCAAAAACATTCAGTACTTC